This T cell receptor (beta chain) was sequenced for a study of T cells in women clearing cervical HPV infection. For this clone: The read ends 3 residues before the CDR3 terminus; that terminus is restored from the germline J gene.

V lost 9 bases and J lost 2; bases outside the gene matches: 10. The germline V gene encodes CDR1 LNHDA and CDR2 SQIVND (reference sequence). This CDR3 is built from 15 residues. Measured with immunoSEQ multiplex PCR; TCRdb has only the in-frame clones, and not every one. There are about 46,000 clones in the sample, with about 40% held by the top ten. The sequence derives from a woman aged 18-70 years with a cervical HPV16 infection that either progressed to CIN3+ or cleared (not recorded which). The material sequenced was blood buffy coat. The chain combines TRBV19 with TRBJ1-3; 7 positions agree with TRBD1. CDR3 DNA (partial): TGTGCCAGCACACTCGGGACAGCTGCTGGAAACACC. Translating gives CASTLGTAAGNT. The whole CDR3 sequence reads CASTLGTAAGNTIYF.